This passage covers 10 T cell receptor beta chains from one sample sequenced in a study of circulating and synovial CD4+ cells in juvenile arthritis. Generated by immunoSEQ multiplex PCR, the TCRdb table keeps only in-frame clones and is missing some. The data contain about 30,000 clones, roughly 95% of them singletons. Sequenced: CD4+ T cells from blood. The receptor source for this set is a human donor with juvenile idiopathic arthritis.

This clone was counted once. V usage is TRBV7-9 and J usage is TRBJ2-1; D perhaps matches TRBD1 (6 bases). From germline, CDR1 is SEHNR and CDR2 FQNEAQ (reference sequence). The V gene lost 5 bases and the J gene lost 5 bases, with 16 bases spanning the gap. This CDR3 region has 15 residues. This CDR3 is CASSLTYRVHNEQFF. CDR3 nucleotides: TGTGCCAGCAGCCTCACATACAGGGTCCACAATGAGCAGTTCTTC.

This clone showed up just once. This chain connects TRBV5-6 to TRBJ2-1; 7 bases are a match to TRBD1. Germline values: CDR1 SGHDT, CDR2 YYEEEE. CDR3 size: 15 residues. V gave up 1 base and J gave up 2 bases; unmatched junction bases: 3. Here the CDR3 DNA reads TGTGCCAGCAGCTTGTTTCAGGGGGCCTACAATGAGCAGTTCTTC. This sequence encodes CASSLFQGAYNEQFF. The full variable domain, in which reference TRBV5-6 and TRBJ2-1 provide the parts outside the CDR3, is DAGVTQSPTHLIKTRGQQVTLRCSPKSGHDTVSWYQQALGQGPQFIFQYYEEEERQRGNFPDRFSGHQFPNYSSELNVNALLLGDSALYLCASSLFQGAYNEQFFGPGTRLTVL.

The J gene is TRBJ1-5, the V gene TRBV19, with TRBD1 matching 7 bases. Germline assignment: CDR1 LNHDA and CDR2 SQIVND (reference sequence). Losses at the gene ends were 9 bases for V and 7 bases for J; bases not matched to a gene: 9. CDR3 length: 13 residues. The CDR3 sequence is CASRDRVSQPQHF. CDR3 bases: TGTGCCAGCAGAGACAGGGTCAGCCAGCCCCAGCATTTT.

V and J are TRBV27 and TRBJ1-6; D may be TRBD1 (6 bases). The germline V and J ends were trimmed by 7 bases and 8 bases, with 18 bases remaining between them. The germline gives CDR1 MNHEY, CDR2 SMNVEV (reference sequence). This CDR3 has 15 amino acids. CDR3 protein: CASTLGGELHSPLHF. The DNA for the CDR3 is TGTGCCAGCACCCTAGGGGGGGAGCTACATTCACCCCTCCACTTT.

The J gene is TRBJ1-2, the V gene TRBV9, with D perhaps TRBD1 (6 bases). CDR3 size: 14 residues. The V end was cut by 0 bases, the J end by 3 bases, with 9 bases between. Germline V gives CDR1 SGDLS, CDR2 YYNGEE. CDR3 sequence: CASSVGSGDYGYTF. CDR3 in DNA: TGTGCCAGCAGCGTAGGTTCAGGGGACTATGGCTACACCTTC.

The CDR3 sequence is CASSQVSASGASREQYF. The CDR3 DNA reads TGTGCCAGCAGCCAAGTATCCGCGTCAGGGGCAAGTCGGGAGCAGTACTTC. The chain combines TRBV4-2 with TRBJ2-7; TRBD1 might be the D (6 bases). Looked up from germline, CDR1 is LGHNA and CDR2 is YNFKEQ. The CDR3 covers 17 residues. Trimming pared 1 base from V and 7 bases from J, leaving 23 bases between.

The chain employs TRBV6-6 and TRBJ2-4; the match to TRBD2 covers 7 bases. V was pared by 6 bases and J by 6 bases, with 14 bases of the junction left unmatched. The length of the CDR3 is 16 residues. Germline V gene lookup returns CDR1 MNHNY and CDR2 SVGAGI (reference sequence). The CDR3 sequence is CASSRLSGNRGNIQYF. In nucleotides, the CDR3 is TGTGCCAGCAGCCGCCTCAGCGGGAATCGGGGAAACATTCAGTACTTC.

V gene TRBV27 combines with J gene TRBJ2-5; 7 bases align to TRBD1. The ends lost 5 bases at V and 2 bases at J; junction bases unmatched: 11. This CDR3 is 16 amino acids long. CDR1 MNHEY and CDR2 SMNVEV come from the germline V gene (reference sequence). The CDR3 coding sequence is TGTGCCAGCAGTCCAAGGACAGGTCCTGTTCAAGAGACCCAGTACTTC. It codes for CASSPRTGPVQETQYF.

The V gene is TRBV5-1, the J gene TRBJ2-3, with D tentatively TRBD1 (6 bases). This CDR3 spans 14 amino acids. Per germline, CDR1 SGHRS and CDR2 YFSETQ. Trimming pared 0 bases from V and 5 bases from J, leaving 10 bases between. The CDR3 loop is CASSLGQGKDTQYF. The CDR3 DNA sequence: TGCGCCAGCAGCTTGGGTCAGGGGAAAGATACGCAGTATTTT.

J is TRBJ2-4 and V is TRBV7-3, with D perhaps TRBD1 (6 bases). CDR1 SGHTA and CDR2 FQGTGA come from the germline V gene. The V end lost 4 bases, the J end lost 5 bases, and 9 bases lay between the germline ends. CDR3 length equals 13 residues. CDR3 nucleotides: TGTGCCAGCAGCTCCAGGACAGAAAACATTCAGTACTTC. This encodes CASSSRTENIQYF.